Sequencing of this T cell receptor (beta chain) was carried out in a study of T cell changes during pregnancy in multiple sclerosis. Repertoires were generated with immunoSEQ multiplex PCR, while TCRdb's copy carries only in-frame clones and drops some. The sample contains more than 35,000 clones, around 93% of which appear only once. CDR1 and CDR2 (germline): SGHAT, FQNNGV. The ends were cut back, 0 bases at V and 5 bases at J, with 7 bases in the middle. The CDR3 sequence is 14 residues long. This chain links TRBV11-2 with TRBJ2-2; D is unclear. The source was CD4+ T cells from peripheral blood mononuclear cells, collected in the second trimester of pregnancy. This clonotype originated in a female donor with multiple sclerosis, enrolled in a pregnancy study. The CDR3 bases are TGTGCCAGCAGCTTAGATCCGCGTACCGGGGAGCTGTTTTTT. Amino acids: CASSLDPRTGELFF.